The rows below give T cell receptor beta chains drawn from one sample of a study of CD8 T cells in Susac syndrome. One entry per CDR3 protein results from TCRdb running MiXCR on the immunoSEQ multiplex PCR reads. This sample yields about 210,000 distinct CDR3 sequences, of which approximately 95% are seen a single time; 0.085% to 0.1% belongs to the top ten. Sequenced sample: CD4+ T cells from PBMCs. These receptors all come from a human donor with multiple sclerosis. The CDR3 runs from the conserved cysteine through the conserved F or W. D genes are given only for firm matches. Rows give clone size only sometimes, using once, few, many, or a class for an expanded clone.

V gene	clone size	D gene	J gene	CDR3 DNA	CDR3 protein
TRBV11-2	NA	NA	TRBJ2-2	TGTGCCAGCAGTATGGAAGGCACCGGGGAGCTGTTTTTT	CASSMEGTGELFF
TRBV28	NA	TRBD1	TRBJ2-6	TGTGCCAGCACCTATCTGGGACAGGGGCTACAGAGCTCTGGGGCCAACGTCCTGACTTTC	CASTYLGQGLQSSGANVLTF
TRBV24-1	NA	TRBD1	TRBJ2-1	TGTGCCACCAGGCCTCCCCTCGGGACAGGGATCTACAATGAGCAGTTCTTC	CATRPPLGTGIYNEQFF
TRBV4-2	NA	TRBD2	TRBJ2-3	TGTGCCAGCAGCCGCTATAGCGGGGGGAGCACAGATACGCAGTATTTT	CASSRYSGGSTDTQYF
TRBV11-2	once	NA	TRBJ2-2	TGTGCCAGCAGCAACCCCGGGGAGCTGTTTTTT	CASSNPGELFF
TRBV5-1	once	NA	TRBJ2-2	TGCGCCAGCAGCTTGGCCCAGGACGGGGAGCTGTTTTTT	CASSLAQDGELFF
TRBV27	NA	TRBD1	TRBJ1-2	TGTGCCAGCAGTCACCATTCGACAGGGGGCAATGGCTACACCTTC	CASSHHSTGGNGYTF
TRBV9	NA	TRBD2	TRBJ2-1	TGTGCCAGCAGCGTAGTCGGTAGCGGGGATGAGCAGTTCTTC	CASSVVGSGDEQFF
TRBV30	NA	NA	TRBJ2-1	TGTGCCTGGCAGCGGCCCAACAATGAGCAGTTCTTC	CAWQRPNNEQFF
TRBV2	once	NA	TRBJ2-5	TGTGCCAGCAGTGGAGAGGGGGAGACCCAGTACTTC	CASSGEGETQYF
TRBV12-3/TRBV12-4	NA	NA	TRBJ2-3	TGTGCCAGCAGTTTATCAGTCACGGCAGATACGCAGTATTTT	CASSLSVTADTQYF
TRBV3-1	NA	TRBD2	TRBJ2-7	TGTGCCAGCAGCCGTGCTAGCGGGAGTTTCTACGAGCAGTACTTC	CASSRASGSFYEQYF
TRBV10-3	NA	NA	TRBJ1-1	TGTGCCATCAGTGCCATTCAGGGGATGAACACTGAAGCTTTCTTT	CAISAIQGMNTEAFF
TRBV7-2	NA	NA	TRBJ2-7	TGTGCCAGCAGCCTCAGCAGGGGTAGCTCCTACGAGCAGTACTTC	CASSLSRGSSYEQYF
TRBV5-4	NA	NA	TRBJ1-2	TGTGCCAGCAGCTTGGGGGTACAATCCCACTTC	CASSLGVQSHF
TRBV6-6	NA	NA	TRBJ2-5	TGTGCCAGCTGTACCCGGGGAGAGACCCAGTACTTC	CASCTRGETQYF
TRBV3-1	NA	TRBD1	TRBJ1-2	TGTGCCAGCAGCCTTGGACAGGCTCTAAACTATGGCTACACCTTC	CASSLGQALNYGYTF
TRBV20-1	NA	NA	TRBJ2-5	TGCAGTGCTAGGCTAGCGATTCAAGAGACCCAGTACTTC	CSARLAIQETQYF
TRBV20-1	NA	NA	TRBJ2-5	TGCAGTGCTAAGGAGGAAGAGACCCAGTACTTC	CSAKEEETQYF
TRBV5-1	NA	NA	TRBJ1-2	TGCGCCAGCAGCTTGTCCGCCGGGAGCTATGGCTACACCTTC	CASSLSAGSYGYTF
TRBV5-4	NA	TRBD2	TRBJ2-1	TGTGCCAGCTGGGGGACTAGCGGGAGCTACAATGAGCAGTTCTTC	CASWGTSGSYNEQFF
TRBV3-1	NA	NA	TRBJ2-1	TGTGCCAGCAGCCATGGGGGGTACAATGAGCAGTTCTTC	CASSHGGYNEQFF
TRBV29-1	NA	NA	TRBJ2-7	TGCAGCGTTAGGGGGACTATCTCCTACGAGCAGTACTTC	CSVRGTISYEQYF
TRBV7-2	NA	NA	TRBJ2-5	TGTGCCAGCACCTTGGACAGACAAGAGACCCAGTACTTC	CASTLDRQETQYF
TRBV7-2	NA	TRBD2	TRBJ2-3	TGTGCCAGCAGGCAACTAGCGACGGATACGCAGTATTTT	CASRQLATDTQYF
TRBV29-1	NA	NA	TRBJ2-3	TGCAGCGTTGAAGGGGGGAGGGACATAGATACGCAGTATTTT	CSVEGGRDIDTQYF
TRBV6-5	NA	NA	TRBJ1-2	TGTGCCAGCAGTACGCCTAGGGGGGGGGAAGGCTACACCTTC	CASSTPRGGEGYTF
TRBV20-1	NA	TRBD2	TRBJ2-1	TGCAGTGCTAGGCCAGCGGGAGTGCCCTACAATGAGCAGTTCTTC	CSARPAGVPYNEQFF
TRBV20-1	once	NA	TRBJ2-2	TGCAGTGCTACCTGGAACACCGGGGAGCTGTTTTTT	CSATWNTGELFF
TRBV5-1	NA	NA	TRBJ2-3	TGCGCCAGCAGGGTGTCCTCAGATACGCAGTATTTT	CASRVSSDTQYF
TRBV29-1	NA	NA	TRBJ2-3	TGCAGCGCCCTAGGAGAAGGGAGAGATACGCAGTATTTT	CSALGEGRDTQYF
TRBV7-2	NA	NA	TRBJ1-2	TGTGCCAGCAGCCACGGAGGGGCTACTTATGGCTACACCTTC	CASSHGGATYGYTF
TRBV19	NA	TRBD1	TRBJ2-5	TGTGCCAGTAAAACTACAGGGGCTTCGTACCAAGAGACCCAGTACTTC	CASKTTGASYQETQYF
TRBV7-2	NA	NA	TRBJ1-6	TGTGCCAGCAGCTTCAGAATTTCACCCCTCCACTTT	CASSFRISPLHF
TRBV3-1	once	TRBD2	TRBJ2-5	TGTGCCAGCAGCCAAGATGGGGGGGACCAAGAGACCCAGTACTTC	CASSQDGGDQETQYF
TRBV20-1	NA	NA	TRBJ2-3	TGCAGTGCCCGCCTCGGCGGGACCACAGATACGCAGTATTTT	CSARLGGTTDTQYF